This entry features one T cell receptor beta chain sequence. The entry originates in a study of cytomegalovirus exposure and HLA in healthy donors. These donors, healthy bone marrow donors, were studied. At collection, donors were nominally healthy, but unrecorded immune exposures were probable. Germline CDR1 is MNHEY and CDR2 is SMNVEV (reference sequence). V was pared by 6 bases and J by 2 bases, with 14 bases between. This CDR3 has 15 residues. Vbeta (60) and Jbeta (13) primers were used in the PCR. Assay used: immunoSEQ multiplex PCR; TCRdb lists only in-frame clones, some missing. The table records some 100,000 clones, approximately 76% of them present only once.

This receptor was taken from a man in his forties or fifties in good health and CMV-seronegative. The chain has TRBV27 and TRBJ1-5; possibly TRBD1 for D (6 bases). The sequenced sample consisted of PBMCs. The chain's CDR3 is CASSKGGKGNQPQHF. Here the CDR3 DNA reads TGTGCCAGCAGCAAGGGGGGGAAGGGCAATCAGCCCCAGCATTTT.